The present T cell receptor beta chain was sequenced within a study of blood T cell repertoires in COVID-19. Across the whole study: Spain, Italy and the United States supplied samples that represented acute and convalescent COVID-19. T cells, B-cell-depleted T cells, or PBMCs provided the cDNA or gDNA that served as material.

Per the study methods: Reference gene primer amplification yielded estimated nucleated cell counts. Libraries were prepared by immunoSEQ multiplex PCR; TCRdb keeps only in-frame clonotypes and omits some of them. From that table come the V and J calls and clone size; the DNA was used to work out D and trimming. The profile covers 270,000 or so clones, with 65% to 90% appearing a single time and 10% to 15% taken by the ten largest. The V gene's germline CDR1 is SNHLY and CDR2 FYNNEI. The CDR3 runs 15 residues. V was trimmed by 6 bases and J by 0 bases, leaving 12 bases between them. Sequencing was performed on peripheral blood. This chain uses TRBV2 with TRBJ1-5, with D possibly TRBD1 on 6 matching bases. This TCR was sampled from a human donor in a cohort sampled during active COVID-19. The CDR3 DNA follows: TGTGCCAGCAGCGACCGGACAGTTAGCAATCAGCCCCAGCATTTT. This encodes CASSDRTVSNQPQHF.